What follows are 27 T cell receptor beta chains derived from one specimen sequenced in a study of blood T cell repertoires in COVID-19. The method was immunoSEQ multiplex PCR; TCRdb's version includes in-frame clones alone and lacks a portion of them. The table shows a few hundred thousand clones, with roughly nine tenths occurring only once. The sequencing sample was made of PBMCs or T cells enriched from blood (not recorded which). The source of these receptors is a woman in her sixties who had recovered from COVID-19.

The chain uses TRBV5-1 and TRBJ2-1; 13 bases match TRBD2. The germline V gene has CDR1 SGHRS and CDR2 YFSETQ. The CDR3 is 18 residues long. The V gene end was trimmed by 1 base and the J gene end by 1 base; junction bases not matched to a gene: 5. The CDR3 nucleotides read TGCGCCAGCAGCTTGACTAGCGGGGGGGCTTTTTCCTACAATGAGCAGTTCTTC. It translates to CASSLTSGGAFSYNEQFF.

The chain carries TRBV12-5 and TRBJ1-5; D remains ambiguous. The CDR3 runs 13 residues. The V end was cut by 1 base, the J end by 6 bases, with 7 bases between. From germline, CDR1 is LGHNT and CDR2 FRNRAP. CDR3 coding DNA: TGTGCTAGTGGTTTGGAGGACTCTCAGCCCCAGCATTTT. Its protein is CASGLEDSQPQHF.

The CDR3 region has the DNA TGCGCCAGCAGCTTTAGCGGGGCCCCCTACAATGAGCAGTTCTTC. Encoded protein: CASSFSGAPYNEQFF. The chain joins TRBV5-1 to TRBJ2-1, with TRBD2 matching over 8 bases. Unmatched junction bases numbered 3, after V lost 2 bases and J lost 2 bases. The CDR3 has 15 residues. Germline lookup yields CDR1 SGHRS and CDR2 YFSETQ.

The chain links TRBV6-5 to TRBJ2-3; TRBD2 agrees at 13 bases. V was pared by 7 bases and J by 8 bases, with 9 bases of the junction left unmatched. Germline lookup yields CDR1 MNHEY and CDR2 SVGAGI. The CDR3 extends over 15 amino acids. CDR3 DNA: TGTGCCAGCAAGACACTAGCGGGGGGGCCGGGTACGCAGTATTTT. Translated, it gives CASKTLAGGPGTQYF.

V and J are TRBV4-1 and TRBJ2-5; 8 positions agree with TRBD2. Germline lookup yields CDR1 MGHRA and CDR2 YSYEKL. The CDR3 has 21 amino acids. V dropped 5 bases and J dropped 7; count of bases not matched to a gene: 30. CDR3 region: CASSLTGTSGTSDPGRATQYF. The CDR3 bases are TGCGCCAGCAGCTTAACCGGGACTTCCGGGACTAGTGATCCAGGTAGAGCGACCCAGTACTTC.

The chain couples TRBV5-6 to TRBJ1-6; tentatively, D is TRBD1 (5 bases). CDR3 length equals 14 residues. Trimming removed 0 bases from V and 7 bases from J, with 8 bases in between. The germline CDR1 and CDR2 sequences are SGHDT and YYEEEE. The CDR3 DNA is TGTGCCAGCAGCTTGGGCGCAGGGAATTCACCCCTCCACTTT. Its protein product is CASSLGAGNSPLHF.

The gene calls are TRBV11-2 and TRBJ2-7, with D tentatively TRBD2 (6 bases). Germline CDR1 and CDR2: SGHAT and FQNNGV. The V end lost 3 bases, the J end lost 5 bases, and 14 bases lay between the germline ends. CDR3 length equals 14 residues. CDR3 loop: CASSLRLVAHEQYF. The CDR3 region has the DNA TGTGCCAGCAGCTTGCGACTAGTAGCCCACGAGCAGTACTTC.

V is TRBV30 and J is TRBJ2-4; TRBD2 might be the D (5 bases). The CDR3 covers 14 residues. Germline V lookup: CDR1 GTSNPN, CDR2 SVGIG (reference sequence). The germline V and J ends were trimmed by 7 bases and 3 bases, with 16 bases remaining between them. The CDR3 coding sequence is TGTGCCTCCCAACCGGGGAAGGGCAAAAACATTCAGTACTTC. Its protein product is CASQPGKGKNIQYF.

The V call is TRBV4-2, the J call TRBJ2-2; no clear D gene. The CDR3 totals 13 residues. V was shortened by 3 bases and J by 6 bases, with 8 bases between the two germline ends. In germline, CDR1 is LGHNA, CDR2 YNFKEQ. CDR3 DNA sequence: TGTGCCAGCAGCCATGAGGCCCCCGGGGAGCTGTTTTTT. Amino acids: CASSHEAPGELFF.

The table lists this clone with a few counts. The CDR3 DNA reads as TGTGCCAGCAGCCGGGGACAGACCCTCAACACTGAAGCTTTCTTT. It is translated as CASSRGQTLNTEAFF. This sequence joins TRBV6-2 or TRBV6-3 and TRBJ1-1; 7 bases are a match to TRBD1. In germline, CDR1 is MNHEY, CDR2 SVGEGT. The V gene end was trimmed by 6 bases and the J gene end by 2 bases; junction bases not matched to a gene: 9. The length of the CDR3 is 15 residues.

The table lists this clone with a count of one. V and J are TRBV27 and TRBJ1-2; 9 bases agree with TRBD1. With V trimmed by 5 bases and J by 3 bases, 13 bases remained unmatched. There are 17 residues in the CDR3. CDR1 and CDR2 (germline): MNHEY, SMNVEV (reference sequence). CDR3 in DNA: TGTGCCAGCAGTCCAGCCGGAAGACAGGGGGGTCACTATGGCTACACCTTC. Encoded protein: CASSPAGRQGGHYGYTF.

The chain combines TRBV5-1 with TRBJ1-2; D is ambiguous. CDR3 size: 13 residues. Trimming took off 1 base at V and 2 bases at J, with 6 bases between the two ends. Germline CDR1 and CDR2: SGHRS and YFSETQ. CDR3 in amino acids: CASSLNQNYGYTF. The CDR3 DNA follows: TGCGCCAGCAGCTTGAACCAGAACTATGGCTACACCTTC.

The chain carries TRBV5-1 and TRBJ1-4, with 10 positions matching TRBD1. The CDR3 runs to 16 residues. Germline CDR1 and CDR2: SGHRS and YFSETQ. V shed 4 bases and J 5 bases; nucleotides not matched to a gene: 8. CDR3 amino acids: CASSHGQGGLNEKLFF. The CDR3 DNA is TGCGCCAGCAGCCACGGACAGGGGGGACTAAATGAAAAACTGTTTTTT.

The gene calls are TRBV5-1 and TRBJ2-3; TRBD2 is a possible D gene (6 bases). V lost 3 bases and J 5 bases, leaving 19 bases between the germline ends. Germline-derived CDR1 and CDR2 are SGHRS and YFSETQ. The CDR3 totals 16 residues. As DNA, the CDR3 is TGCGCCAGCAGCTCCCCCCGCGGGGAGATAATAGATACGCAGTATTTT. As protein: CASSSPRGEIIDTQYF.

The chain recombines TRBV5-1 with TRBJ2-2, with a tentative D call TRBD1 (7 bases). Trimming took off 6 bases at V and 2 bases at J, with 20 bases between the two ends. The CDR3 is 17 residues long. CDR1 is SGHRS and CDR2 is YFSETQ in the germline V gene. The CDR3 DNA reads TGCGCCAGCAAGGGGGGACAGTTGGGCCTTAACACCGGGGAGCTGTTTTTT. Its translation is CASKGGQLGLNTGELFF.

The chain carries TRBV27 and TRBJ1-5, with D perhaps TRBD1 (5 bases). Germline values: CDR1 MNHEY, CDR2 SMNVEV (reference sequence). V was clipped by 4 bases and J by 2 bases, with 12 bases between them. The CDR3 covers 15 residues. As DNA, the CDR3 is TGTGCCAGCAGTTCTTTTGCGGGGGGCAATCAGCCCCAGCATTTT. Its protein is CASSSFAGGNQPQHF.

This clone was seen a single time. This chain connects TRBV2 to TRBJ1-2; the match to TRBD1 covers 11 bases. J was trimmed by 4 bases and V by 9 bases; bases with no gene match: 7. The germline V gene has CDR1 SNHLY and CDR2 FYNNEI. The CDR3 runs to 14 residues. CDR3 in amino acids: CASQPGTGGYGYTF. Here the CDR3 DNA reads TGTGCCAGTCAGCCCGGGACAGGGGGCTATGGCTACACCTTC.

V gene TRBV5-1 combines with J gene TRBJ2-2, with 7 bases lining up with TRBD1. The CDR3 runs 15 residues. Germline V gives CDR1 SGHRS, CDR2 YFSETQ. V lost 9 bases, J lost 5 bases, and 13 bases stayed unmatched. Here the CDR3 reads CATSRDSPFTGELFF. The CDR3 DNA sequence: TGCGCCACCTCCCGGGACAGCCCCTTTACCGGGGAGCTGTTTTTT.

V is TRBV7-9 and J is TRBJ2-2; possibly TRBD2 for D (7 bases). Germline V gene sequence: CDR1 SEHNR, CDR2 FQNEAQ (reference sequence). V was cut by 6 bases and J by 4 bases, with 18 bases left in between. The CDR3 spans 16 residues. The CDR3 DNA is TGTGCCAGCAGTAAAGGCGGGGGCGCGGGCACCGGGGAGCTGTTTTTT. It is translated as CASSKGGGAGTGELFF.

V usage is TRBV28 and J usage is TRBJ1-1, with unresolved D. This CDR3 region has 13 residues. The V gene's germline CDR1 is MDHEN and CDR2 SYDVKM. The V end lost 3 bases, the J end lost 2 bases, and 7 bases lay between the germline ends. The CDR3 loop reads CASSFSGNTEAFF. CDR3 DNA: TGTGCCAGCAGTTTTTCAGGTAACACTGAAGCTTTCTTT. Combining the CDR3 with reference TRBV28 and TRBJ1-1 gives the whole variable domain DVKVTQSSRYLVKRTGEKVFLECVQDMDHENMFWYRQDPGLGLRLIYFSYDVKMKEKGDIPEGYSVSREKKERFSLILESASTNQTSMYLCASSFSGNTEAFFGQGTRLTVV.

V usage is TRBV5-8 and J usage is TRBJ1-2; 8 nucleotides match TRBD1. This CDR3 comprises 15 residues. CDR1 and CDR2 (germline): SGHTS, YDEGEE. V lost 4 bases, J lost 4 bases, and 9 bases stayed unmatched. This CDR3 reads CASSQTLQGGYGYTF. The CDR3 DNA is TGTGCCAGCAGCCAGACCCTACAGGGGGGCTATGGCTACACCTTC.

This rearrangement joins TRBV27 to TRBJ1-2; D perhaps matches TRBD1 (6 bases). Trimming removed 2 bases from V and 2 bases from J, with 15 bases in between. The V gene's germline CDR1 is MNHEY and CDR2 SMNVEV (reference sequence). The CDR3 loop spans 16 amino acids. The CDR3 DNA sequence: TGTGCCAGCAGTTTACAGGGGCGGGGGAGAAACTATGGCTACACCTTC. It translates to CASSLQGRGRNYGYTF.

This chain connects TRBV5-1 to TRBJ1-5, with D perhaps matching TRBD1 (5 bases). Trimming took off 5 bases at V and 2 bases at J, with 11 bases between the two ends. The CDR3 length is 14 residues. Germline V lookup: CDR1 SGHRS, CDR2 YFSETQ. CDR3 amino acids: CASSYEGGNQPQHF. CDR3 in DNA: TGCGCCAGCAGTTACGAAGGGGGCAATCAGCCCCAGCATTTT.

The chain combines TRBV28 with TRBJ2-3; 7 positions agree with TRBD1. Germline V gene lookup returns CDR1 MDHEN and CDR2 SYDVKM. This CDR3 has 15 residues. Trimming cost V 6 bases and J 4 bases; bases outside gene matches: 10. The CDR3 spells CASSQQGRMSDTQYF. The CDR3 nucleotides are TGTGCCAGCAGCCAACAGGGGCGGATGTCAGATACGCAGTATTTT.

The genes are TRBV5-1 and TRBJ2-1; D possibly corresponds to TRBD2 (6 bases). Germline-derived CDR1 and CDR2 are SGHRS and YFSETQ. V shed 2 bases and J shed 8 bases, with 23 bases lying between them. The length of the CDR3 is 17 residues. The CDR3 sequence is CASSLRRGLTNADEQFF. Here the CDR3 DNA reads TGCGCCAGCAGCTTACGGAGGGGTTTGACCAATGCGGATGAGCAGTTCTTC. Combining the CDR3 with reference TRBV5-1 and TRBJ2-1 gives the whole variable domain KAGVTQTPRYLIKTRGQQVTLSCSPISGHRSVSWYQQTPGQGLQFLFEYFSETQRNKGNFPGRFSGRQFSNSRSEMNVSTLELGDSALYLCASSLRRGLTNADEQFFGPGTRLTVL.

The chain carries TRBV3-1 (or the pseudogene TRBV3-2) and TRBJ2-3, with 10 bases matching TRBD1. Germline assignment: CDR1 LGHDT and CDR2 YNNKEL (reference sequence). CDR3 length: 17 amino acids. Trimming removed 6 bases from V and 6 bases from J; junction bases left unmatched: 15. CDR3 DNA: TGTGCCAGCAGACCTGGCTATGCGGGACAGGGGACGGATACGCAGTATTTT. It translates to CASRPGYAGQGTDTQYF.

CDR3 residues: CASRPPTGGGYEKLFF. The CDR3 bases are TGTGCCAGCAGACCGCCGACAGGGGGCGGGTATGAAAAACTGTTTTTT. The V gene is TRBV2, the J gene TRBJ1-4, with 10 nucleotides matching TRBD1. Germline V lookup: CDR1 SNHLY, CDR2 FYNNEI. Trimming at V came to 6 bases and at J to 6 bases, leaving 10 bases not matched to a gene. This CDR3 has 16 residues.